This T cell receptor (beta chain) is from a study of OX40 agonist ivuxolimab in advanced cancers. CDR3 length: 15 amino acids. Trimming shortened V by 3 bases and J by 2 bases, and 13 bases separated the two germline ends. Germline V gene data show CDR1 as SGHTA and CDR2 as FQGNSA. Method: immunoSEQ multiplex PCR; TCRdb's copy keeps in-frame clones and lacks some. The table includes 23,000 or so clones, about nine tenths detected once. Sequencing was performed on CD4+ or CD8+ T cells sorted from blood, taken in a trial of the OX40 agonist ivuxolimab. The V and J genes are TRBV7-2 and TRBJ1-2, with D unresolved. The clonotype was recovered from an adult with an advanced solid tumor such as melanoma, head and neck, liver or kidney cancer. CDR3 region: CASSLGRDINYGYTF. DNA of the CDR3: TGTGCCAGCAGCTTGGGCCGTGATATCAACTATGGCTACACCTTC.